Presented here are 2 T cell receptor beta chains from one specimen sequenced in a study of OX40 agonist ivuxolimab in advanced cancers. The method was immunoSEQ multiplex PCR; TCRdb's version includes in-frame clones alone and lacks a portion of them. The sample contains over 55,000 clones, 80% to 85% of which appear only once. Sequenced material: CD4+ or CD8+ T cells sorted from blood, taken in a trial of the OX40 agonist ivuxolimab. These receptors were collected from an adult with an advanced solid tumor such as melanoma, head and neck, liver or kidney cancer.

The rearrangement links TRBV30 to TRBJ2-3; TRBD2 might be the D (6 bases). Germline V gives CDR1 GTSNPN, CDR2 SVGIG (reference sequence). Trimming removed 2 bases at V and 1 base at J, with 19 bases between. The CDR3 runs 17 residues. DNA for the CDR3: TGTGCCTGGAGTCGTAGCGGAGACTTCTCTGGCACAGATACGCAGTATTTT. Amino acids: CAWSRSGDFSGTDTQYF.

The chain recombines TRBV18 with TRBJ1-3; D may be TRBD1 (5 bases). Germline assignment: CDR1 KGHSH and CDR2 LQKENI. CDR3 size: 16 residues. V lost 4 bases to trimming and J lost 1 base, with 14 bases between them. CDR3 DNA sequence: TGTGCCAGCTCACTGTCTGGAGGGGCGTCTGGAAACACCATATATTTT. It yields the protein CASSLSGGASGNTIYF.